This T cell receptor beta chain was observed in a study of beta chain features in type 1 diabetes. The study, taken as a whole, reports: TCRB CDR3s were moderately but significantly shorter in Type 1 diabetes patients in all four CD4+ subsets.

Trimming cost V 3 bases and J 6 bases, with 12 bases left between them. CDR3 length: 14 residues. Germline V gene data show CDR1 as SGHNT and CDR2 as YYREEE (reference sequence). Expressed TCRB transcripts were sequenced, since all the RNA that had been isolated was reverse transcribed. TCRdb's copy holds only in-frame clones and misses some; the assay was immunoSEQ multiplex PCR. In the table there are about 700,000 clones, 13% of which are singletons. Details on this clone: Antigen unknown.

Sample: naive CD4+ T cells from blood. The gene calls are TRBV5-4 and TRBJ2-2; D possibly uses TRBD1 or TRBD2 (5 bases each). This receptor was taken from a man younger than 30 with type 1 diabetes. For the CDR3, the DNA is TGTGCCAGCAGCTCCCGGGACCGCTCCGGGGAGCTGTTTTTT. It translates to CASSSRDRSGELFF.